Sequencing of this TCR beta chain was carried out in a study of spatial heterogeneity in lung cancer. TCRdb itself ran the 5' RACE reads through MiXCR, one entry per CDR3 protein. Among 65,000 to 85,000 distinct CDR3 sequences, roughly a fifth were seen once, and the ten largest hold around 6.6%. Time point: sample taken at primary tumor resection. Unsorted tumor, nontumor lung tissue or cryopreserved PBMC supplied the whole RNA. Germline V gene lookup returns CDR1 DFQATT and CDR2 SNEGSKA (reference sequence). J was trimmed by 4 bases and V by 2 bases; bases with no gene match: 2. This CDR3 contains 14 residues.

The sample consisted of PBMCs, taken at surgery. The receptor comes from a male donor with early-stage non-small cell lung cancer. The chain carries TRBV20-1 and TRBJ2-3; 11 bases map to TRBD2. As DNA, the CDR3 is TGCAGTGCTAGACTAGCGGGAGGCGCAGATACGCAGTATTTT. Protein: CSARLAGGADTQYF.